Below are 18 T cell receptor beta chains sequenced from a single sample in a study of blood T cell repertoires in COVID-19. Using immunoSEQ multiplex PCR, the repertoire was profiled, and TCRdb retains in-frame clones only, with some absent. This table holds 85,000 to 120,000 clones, around 90% found once. The sequenced sample was peripheral blood. The receptor source for this set is a man aged 18-30 years with acute or convalescent COVID-19.

The CDR3 here is CASSLSRDNYEQYF. The CDR3 DNA reads as TGTGCCAGCAGCTTGAGCAGGGATAACTACGAGCAGTACTTC. This chain joins TRBV11-3 and TRBJ2-7; D might be TRBD1 (5 bases). The CDR3 is made up of 14 amino acids. Trimming stripped 3 bases from V and 3 bases from J, with 12 bases between. CDR1 is SGHNT and CDR2 is YENEEA in the germline V gene.

The chain is built from TRBV6-1 and TRBJ2-7; no clear D. The ends were cut back, 3 bases at V and 8 bases at J, with 8 bases in the middle. There are 11 residues in the CDR3. CDR1 is MNHNS and CDR2 is SASEGT in the germline V gene. The CDR3 DNA is TGTGCCAGCAGTGATCAGTTACAGCAGTACTTC. It encodes CASSDQLQQYF.

This sequence joins TRBV6-4 and TRBJ1-2; no reliable D call. V shed 1 base and J shed 4 bases, with 7 bases lying between them. Germline V gene lookup returns CDR1 MRHNA and CDR2 SNTAGT. The CDR3 contains 13 residues. CDR3 sequence: CASSDWGGYGYTF. Here the CDR3 DNA reads TGTGCCAGCAGTGACTGGGGAGGCTATGGCTACACCTTC.

CDR3 sequence reads: CASSDRGQGLSNQPQHF. The CDR3 DNA reads as TGTGCCAGCAGTGATCGGGGACAGGGGTTGAGCAATCAGCCCCAGCATTTT. The chain combines TRBV6-1 with TRBJ1-5; 10 bases match TRBD1. V lost 3 bases and J lost 1; bases outside the gene matches: 6. The CDR3 runs 17 residues. CDR1 and CDR2 (germline): MNHNS, SASEGT.

This clone turned up a few times. The rearrangement joins TRBV10-1 to TRBJ2-1, with TRBD2 matching over 9 bases. The CDR3 sequence is 14 residues long. V was pared by 4 bases and J by 4 bases, with 2 bases of the junction left unmatched. Germline lookup yields CDR1 WNHNN and CDR2 SYGVQD (reference sequence). CDR3 protein: CASSASGTYNEQFF. For the CDR3, the DNA is TGCGCCAGCAGTGCTAGCGGGACGTACAATGAGCAGTTCTTC.

CDR3 in amino acids: CASHVGQVNNSPLHF. The DNA of the CDR3 is TGCGCCAGCCACGTCGGACAGGTCAACAACTCACCCCTCCACTTT. The J gene is TRBJ1-6, the V gene TRBV5-1; 7 bases are shared with TRBD1. From germline, CDR1 is SGHRS and CDR2 YFSETQ. The V gene end was trimmed by 7 bases and the J gene end by 10 bases; junction bases not matched to a gene: 14. CDR3 length: 15 amino acids.

The chain has TRBV6-5 and TRBJ2-7; 7 nucleotides line up with TRBD1. The germline V gene encodes CDR1 MNHEY and CDR2 SVGAGI. Germline trimming cut 2 bases from V and 0 bases from J; bases unmatched to any gene: 1. CDR3 size: 14 residues. Here the CDR3 DNA reads TGTGCCAGCAGTTACGGACAGGCCTCCTACGAGCAGTACTTC. Amino acids: CASSYGQASYEQYF.

The V gene is TRBV7-6, the J gene TRBJ2-1, with a possible D match to TRBD2 (7 bases). The V gene's germline CDR1 is SGHVS and CDR2 FNYEAQ. The length of the CDR3 is 13 residues. Trimming removed 2 bases from V and 8 bases from J, with 10 bases in between. The CDR3 spells CASSLRGGDEQFF. DNA for the CDR3: TGTGCCAGCAGCTTAAGGGGGGGAGATGAGCAGTTCTTC.

This chain uses TRBV6-5 with TRBJ1-1, with D possibly matching TRBD1 (5 bases). Trimming took 7 bases from V and 3 from J, leaving 9 bases between them. The germline V gene has CDR1 MNHEY and CDR2 SVGAGI. This CDR3 has 12 residues. DNA for the CDR3: TGTGCCAGCACGGGGGGATACACTGAAGCTTTCTTT. It is translated as CASTGGYTEAFF.

This clone was seen just once. The V and J genes are TRBV7-9 and TRBJ2-7, with a possible D match to TRBD2 (6 bases). The CDR3 totals 13 residues. V was shortened by 5 bases and J by 4 bases, with 12 bases between the two germline ends. Germline V CDR1 and CDR2: SEHNR, FQNEAQ (reference sequence). The CDR3 reads CASSRLEGYEQYF. CDR3 DNA sequence: TGTGCCAGCAGCCGATTGGAGGGTTACGAGCAGTACTTC.

This rearrangement joins TRBV9 to TRBJ2-1, with TRBD2 matching over 8 bases. Germline CDR1 reads SGDLS; CDR2 reads YYNGEE. This CDR3 is built from 15 residues. The junction had 13 bases not matched to a gene; V was cut back by 4 bases and J by 10 bases. The CDR3 sequence is CASSPSVRGASEQFF. The DNA for the CDR3 is TGTGCCAGCAGCCCATCGGTGCGGGGGGCAAGCGAGCAGTTCTTC.

The chain is built from TRBV19 and TRBJ1-1, with 9 bases lining up with TRBD1. Trimming cost V 9 bases and J 8 bases; bases outside gene matches: 16. There are 15 residues in the CDR3. CDR1 is LNHDA, CDR2 SQIVND, per germline (reference sequence). CDR3: CASRIQGAPTLEAFF. DNA for the CDR3: TGTGCCAGCCGAATACAGGGGGCGCCTACTTTAGAAGCTTTCTTT.

The rearrangement uses TRBV6-1 and TRBJ2-7, with D tentatively TRBD2 (6 bases). Germline V gives CDR1 MNHNS, CDR2 SASEGT. V lost 0 bases, J lost 4 bases, and 22 bases lay in between. This CDR3 contains 18 residues. The CDR3 coding sequence is TGTGCCAGCAGTGAAGCGCATAGAAATATCGGCGGGGTTTACGAGCAGTACTTC. Protein product: CASSEAHRNIGGVYEQYF.

The genes are TRBV7-9 and TRBJ2-3, with D tentatively TRBD2 (6 bases). The CDR3 is made up of 14 amino acids. Germline V gene lookup returns CDR1 SEHNR and CDR2 FQNEAQ (reference sequence). Trimming stripped 7 bases from V and 0 bases from J, with 11 bases between. The DNA of the CDR3 is TGTGCCAGCACCATCGGGGGAAGCACAGATACGCAGTATTTT. Its translation is CASTIGGSTDTQYF.

The rearrangement links TRBV18 to TRBJ2-7, with D possibly matching TRBD1 (6 bases). The V gene lost 0 bases and the J gene lost 5 bases, with 8 bases spanning the gap. CDR3 length equals 13 residues. Germline assignment: CDR1 KGHSH and CDR2 LQKENI. CDR3 nucleotides: TGTGCCAGCTCACCACCGAACAGGGACGAGCAGTACTTC. Protein product: CASSPPNRDEQYF.

The chain links TRBV27 to TRBJ2-3, with 10 bases fitting TRBD1. With V trimmed by 4 bases and J by 3 bases, 4 bases remained unmatched. Germline-derived CDR1 and CDR2 are MNHEY and SMNVEV (reference sequence). The CDR3 is made up of 15 amino acids. CDR3 in DNA: TGTGCCAGCAGTTCCTGGACAGGGGGGACAGATACGCAGTATTTT. It encodes CASSSWTGGTDTQYF.

The V call is TRBV6-4, the J call TRBJ2-2, with no clear D. This CDR3 is 13 amino acids long. Trimming left V 2 bases short and J 3 bases short, with 4 bases between. The V gene's germline CDR1 is MRHNA and CDR2 SNTAGT. CDR3 sequence: CASSDDYTGELFF. CDR3 nucleotide sequence: TGTGCCAGCAGTGACGACTACACCGGGGAGCTGTTTTTT.

V is TRBV7-9 and J is TRBJ1-2; a possible D gene is TRBD1 (5 bases). The V end lost 4 bases, the J end lost 5 bases, and 26 bases lay between the germline ends. Germline lookup yields CDR1 SEHNR and CDR2 FQNEAQ (reference sequence). This CDR3 is 18 amino acids long. Here the CDR3 DNA reads TGTGCCAGCAGCTCCTCCGGGACCCTTACGGGAGGTCGGTATGGCTACACCTTC. Amino acids: CASSSSGTLTGGRYGYTF.